Presented here are 10 T cell receptor beta chains from one specimen sequenced in a study of blood T cell repertoires in COVID-19. Here immunoSEQ multiplex PCR was the method, and the copy in TCRdb shows in-frame clones only, minus some. The sample records 100,000 to 110,000 clones, around nine tenths being singletons. Sequencing was done on a sample of peripheral blood. The receptors were gathered from a human donor in a cohort sampled during active COVID-19.

The chain has TRBV27 and TRBJ2-1, with D unclear. V lost 0 bases to trimming and J lost 5 bases, with 8 bases between them. The CDR3 runs 14 residues. Germline CDR1 is MNHEY and CDR2 is SMNVEV (reference sequence). CDR3: CASSLSRHNNEQFF. As DNA, the CDR3 is TGTGCCAGCAGTTTATCCCGACATAACAATGAGCAGTTCTTC.

CDR3 loop: CASSLAGGTGELFF. CDR3 DNA: TGTGCCAGCAGCTTAGCGGGAGGTACCGGGGAGCTGTTTTTT. The chain uses TRBV6-5 and TRBJ2-2, with TRBD2 identical over 10 bases. The CDR3 runs to 14 residues. Germline trimming cut 6 bases from V and 5 bases from J; bases unmatched to any gene: 3. Germline V gives CDR1 MNHEY, CDR2 SVGAGI.

A note on this clone: Since a much larger clone is just one base distant, this may be a read error. The chain joins TRBV27 to TRBJ1-6; 10 bases line up with TRBD1. Germline V gene sequence: CDR1 MNHEY, CDR2 SMNVEV (reference sequence). The CDR3 sequence is 13 residues long. The V segment lost 4 bases and the J segment 9 bases; nucleotides outside the gene matches: 0. The CDR3 region has the DNA TGTGCCAGCAGTTGGACAGGGGGTTCACCCCTCCACTTT. Translating it yields CASSWTGGSPLHF.

This clone was observed a handful of times. The chain is built from TRBV24-1 and TRBJ2-5, with a tentative D call TRBD2 (5 bases). Per germline, CDR1 KGHDR and CDR2 SFDVKD. CDR3 length equals 17 residues. Trimming removed 4 bases from V and 3 bases from J, with 20 bases in between. The CDR3 DNA follows: TGTGCCACCAGTGAAGAGAGAGGACCGAGGGCCGAAGAGACCCAGTACTTC. Translation: CATSEERGPRAEETQYF.

The rearrangement links TRBV5-1 to TRBJ2-7; 9 positions match TRBD2. CDR1 SGHRS and CDR2 YFSETQ come from the germline V gene. The length of the CDR3 is 16 residues. V was pared by 6 bases and J by 3 bases, with 13 bases of the junction left unmatched. The CDR3 region has the DNA TGCGCCAGCAATGAGGGGGCTAGCGGGAACGGCTACGAGCAGTACTTC. Translating gives CASNEGASGNGYEQYF.

V is TRBV28 and J is TRBJ1-2, with no clear D. The CDR3 runs to 13 residues. V lost 9 bases to trimming and J lost 0 bases, with 11 bases between them. In germline, CDR1 is MDHEN, CDR2 SYDVKM. The CDR3 is CASTTAPNYGYTF. In DNA, the CDR3 is TGTGCCAGTACAACAGCCCCTAACTATGGCTACACCTTC.

The chain links TRBV9 to TRBJ1-4; tentatively, D is TRBD1 (5 bases). The length of the CDR3 is 13 residues. CDR1 and CDR2 from the germline V gene are SGDLS and YYNGEE. Deletions cut 6 bases from V and 7 bases from J, with 13 bases between. DNA of the CDR3: TGTGCCAGCAACGCAGGGTCGGGTGAAAAACTGTTTTTT. Protein product: CASNAGSGEKLFF.

J is TRBJ2-1 and V is TRBV7-8; 11 nucleotides line up with TRBD2. Germline V gene sequence: CDR1 SGHVS, CDR2 FQNEAQ. Trimming removed 5 bases from V and 0 bases from J; junction bases left unmatched: 6. The CDR3 runs 17 residues. This CDR3 reads CASSPGTSGGSYNEQFF. The CDR3 coding sequence is TGTGCCAGCAGCCCCGGAACTAGCGGGGGCTCCTACAATGAGCAGTTCTTC.

This sequence joins TRBV30 and TRBJ1-6; D unresolved. This CDR3 spans 13 amino acids. Deletions cut 2 bases from V and 7 bases from J, with 9 bases between. Looked up from germline, CDR1 is GTSNPN and CDR2 is SVGIG (reference sequence). The CDR3 protein is CAWSKQTNSPLHF. DNA for the CDR3: TGTGCCTGGAGTAAACAGACGAATTCACCCCTCCACTTT.

The sample holds one count of this clone. The chain links TRBV3-1 (or the pseudogene TRBV3-2) to TRBJ2-1; perhaps TRBD2 as D (5 bases). The CDR3 contains 16 residues. Germline V CDR1 and CDR2: LGHDT, YNNKEL (reference sequence). Trimming shortened V by 0 bases and J by 7 bases, and 16 bases separated the two germline ends. CDR3 bases: TGTGCCAGCAGCCAAGAGTTGAGACGGGGAAGTAATGAGCAGTTCTTC. As protein: CASSQELRRGSNEQFF.